A single sample is the source of the 21 T cell receptor beta chains below, sequenced in a study of blood T cell repertoires in COVID-19. Only in-frame clones appear in the TCRdb table, and some are missing; sequencing was by immunoSEQ multiplex PCR. The sample yields about 140,000 clones, about 87% seen once. The sequenced sample was peripheral blood. These receptors were taken from an elderly woman with acute or convalescent COVID-19.

This clone came up once. The V call is TRBV3-1 (or the pseudogene TRBV3-2), the J call TRBJ1-1, with no clear D. V was cut by 0 bases and J by 3 bases, with 8 bases left in between. CDR1 and CDR2 from the germline V gene are LGHDT and YNNKEL (reference sequence). The CDR3 contains 14 residues. The CDR3 loop is CASSQELRHTEAFF. CDR3 nucleotides: TGTGCCAGCAGCCAAGAGTTGCGCCACACTGAAGCTTTCTTT.

The chain recombines TRBV18 with TRBJ1-1; a possible D gene is TRBD1 (5 bases). The CDR3 totals 16 residues. CDR1 is KGHSH, CDR2 LQKENI, per germline. Trimming shortened V by 3 bases and J by 3 bases, and 17 bases separated the two germline ends. The CDR3 spells CASSPPFGAGDTEAFF. CDR3 nucleotides: TGTGCCAGCTCACCTCCGTTCGGTGCGGGGGACACTGAAGCTTTCTTT.

The chain employs TRBV18 and TRBJ1-1; no reliable D call. Deletions cut 0 bases from V and 2 bases from J, with 13 bases between. The germline V gene encodes CDR1 KGHSH and CDR2 LQKENI. The CDR3 consists of 16 residues. CDR3 loop: CASSPPPQSVNTEAFF. DNA for the CDR3: TGTGCCAGCTCACCACCCCCCCAGAGCGTCAACACTGAAGCTTTCTTT.

The V gene is TRBV4-1, the J gene TRBJ1-5, with D possibly TRBD1 on 6 matching bases. Germline lookup yields CDR1 MGHRA and CDR2 YSYEKL. This CDR3 is built from 14 residues. V was trimmed by 2 bases and J by 7 bases, leaving 12 bases between them. The chain's CDR3 is CASSQTTGGQPQHF. CDR3 coding DNA: TGCGCCAGCAGCCAAACGACAGGCGGACAGCCCCAGCATTTT.

This chain joins TRBV6-1 and TRBJ1-1, with unresolved D. Germline V gives CDR1 MNHNS, CDR2 SASEGT. This CDR3 has 14 residues. Deletions cut 3 bases from V and 5 bases from J, with 13 bases between. CDR3 nucleotides: TGTGCCAGCAGTGAGAAGCGGGCTGGAACTGAAGCTTTCTTT. This translates into CASSEKRAGTEAFF.

This clone is a singleton in its sample. The rearrangement joins TRBV5-1 to TRBJ1-1; possibly TRBD1 for D (5 bases). Trimming cost V 4 bases and J 3 bases, with 13 bases left between them. The germline CDR1 and CDR2 sequences are SGHRS and YFSETQ. The CDR3 consists of 14 residues. The CDR3 DNA reads as TGCGCCAGCAGCCCAGGGAGGGTATACACTGAAGCTTTCTTT. Translated, it gives CASSPGRVYTEAFF.

The chain carries TRBV6-2 or TRBV6-3 and TRBJ1-2, with a tentative D call TRBD1 (6 bases). V was trimmed by 1 base and J by 6 bases, leaving 15 bases between them. The CDR3 runs to 15 residues. The germline gives CDR1 MNHEY, CDR2 SVGEGT. The CDR3 DNA reads TGTGCCAGCAGTTACTTGCAGGGGTTGGAAAATGGCTACACCTTC. This codes for CASSYLQGLENGYTF.

V usage is TRBV5-5 and J usage is TRBJ2-5; TRBD2 matches at 13 bases. CDR3 length equals 19 residues. CDR1 and CDR2 from the germline V gene are SGHKS and YYEKEE (reference sequence). J gave up 0 bases and V 0 bases, and 8 bases lay outside the gene matches. The CDR3 reads CASSLARLAGGVHQETQYF. In DNA, the CDR3 is TGTGCCAGCAGCTTGGCACGACTAGCGGGGGGCGTTCACCAAGAGACCCAGTACTTC.

This chain joins TRBV5-4 and TRBJ1-1, with TRBD1 identical over 7 bases. V lost 4 bases to trimming and J lost 4 bases; unmatched junction nucleotides: 10. The CDR3 totals 15 residues. Per the germline V gene, CDR1 is SGHNT and CDR2 is YYREEE (reference sequence). The CDR3 bases are TGTGCCAGCAGCGGCGTCGGGACAGTGCTCACTGAAGCTTTCTTT. The encoded protein is CASSGVGTVLTEAFF.

The gene calls are TRBV7-2 and TRBJ2-1; maybe TRBD1 (6 bases). V was clipped by 1 base and J by 3 bases, with 10 bases between them. This CDR3 has 15 residues. The germline gives CDR1 SGHTA, CDR2 FQGNSA. The DNA for the CDR3 is TGTGCCAGCAGCTTAGGTCAGGGGAGCTACAATGAGCAGTTCTTC. This encodes CASSLGQGSYNEQFF.

The genes are TRBV18 and TRBJ2-2, with TRBD1 matching 8 bases. This CDR3 has 17 residues. The germline gives CDR1 KGHSH, CDR2 LQKENI. The junction had 10 bases not matched to a gene; V was cut back by 1 base and J by 6 bases. The chain's CDR3 is CASSPLLAGGNPGELFF. CDR3 bases: TGTGCCAGCTCACCACTTTTGGCAGGGGGCAACCCCGGGGAGCTGTTTTTT.

Worth noting for this clone: Additional DNA sequences in this sample encode the identical CDR3. The V and J genes are TRBV7-9 and TRBJ2-7; 7 nucleotides match TRBD2. The V gene's germline CDR1 is SEHNR and CDR2 FQNEAQ (reference sequence). J lost 4 bases, V lost 0 bases, and 0 bases had no gene match. The CDR3 consists of 13 residues. This CDR3 is CASSLAGGYEQYF. CDR3 coding DNA: TGTGCCAGCAGCTTAGCGGGAGGGTACGAGCAGTACTTC.

The genes are TRBV18 and TRBJ2-7, with 7 bases aligning to TRBD1. After removal of 3 bases from V and 2 bases from J, the junction contained 4 bases not matched to a gene. The CDR3 consists of 14 residues. Germline CDR1 reads KGHSH; CDR2 reads LQKENI. Here the CDR3 DNA reads TGTGCCAGCTCACCGGGGACAGAACCCTACGAGCAGTACTTC. The encoded protein is CASSPGTEPYEQYF.

The chain joins TRBV5-1 to TRBJ1-1, with D possibly matching TRBD1 (5 bases). The germline V gene encodes CDR1 SGHRS and CDR2 YFSETQ. This CDR3 is built from 15 residues. Trimming took off 1 base at V and 6 bases at J, with 16 bases between the two ends. CDR3 residues: CASSLFRVRGAEAFF. In nucleotides, the CDR3 is TGCGCCAGCAGCTTGTTTCGGGTCCGGGGGGCTGAAGCTTTCTTT. Drawing the rest from reference TRBV5-1 and TRBJ1-1, the complete variable domain is KAGVTQTPRYLIKTRGQQVTLSCSPISGHRSVSWYQQTPGQGLQFLFEYFSETQRNKGNFPGRFSGRQFSNSRSEMNVSTLELGDSALYLCASSLFRVRGAEAFFGQGTRLTVV.

V gene TRBV6-5 combines with J gene TRBJ1-3; 7 bases fit TRBD1. CDR1 and CDR2 (germline): MNHEY, SVGAGI. The CDR3 runs 16 residues. Trimming took 4 bases from V and 0 from J; bases not matched to a gene: 6. The CDR3 DNA follows: TGTGCCAGCAGTTTGGCACAGGGGAGCTCTGGAAACACCATATATTTT. Protein sequence: CASSLAQGSSGNTIYF.

J is TRBJ2-3 and V is TRBV6-5; 7 positions match TRBD1. This CDR3 contains 15 residues. Per germline, CDR1 MNHEY and CDR2 SVGAGI. Trimming removed 8 bases from V and 0 bases from J; junction bases left unmatched: 8. The DNA of the CDR3 is TGTGCCAGCGCCAGGACAGGACCTAGCACAGATACGCAGTATTTT. Translating it yields CASARTGPSTDTQYF.

The CDR3 nucleotides read TGTGCCAGCAGCTTATGGTTCGGCACTGAAGCTTTCTTT. It encodes CASSLWFGTEAFF. The V and J genes are TRBV7-3 and TRBJ1-1; D not resolved. The germline CDR1 and CDR2 sequences are SGHTA and FQGTGA. The CDR3 covers 13 residues. The V end lost 2 bases, the J end lost 4 bases, and 8 bases lay between the germline ends.

The DNA for the CDR3 is TGTGCCAGCAGCTCTGGGCCCTACGAGCAGTACTTC. It codes for CASSSGPYEQYF. This sequence joins TRBV11-2 and TRBJ2-7; D ambiguous. The germline V and J ends were trimmed by 4 bases and 2 bases, with 6 bases remaining between them. The CDR3 extends over 12 amino acids. The germline V gene has CDR1 SGHAT and CDR2 FQNNGV.

This clone was seen once. The chain uses TRBV30 and TRBJ2-5; a possible D gene is TRBD1 (6 bases). The V end lost 3 bases, the J end lost 4 bases, and 12 bases lay between the germline ends. The CDR3 extends over 13 amino acids. Germline assignment: CDR1 GTSNPN and CDR2 SVGIG (reference sequence). The CDR3 loop reads CAWRGQGPETQYF. The CDR3 bases are TGTGCCTGGAGGGGGCAGGGGCCAGAGACCCAGTACTTC.

The chain carries TRBV2 and TRBJ1-5, with TRBD1 matching 9 bases. CDR1 SNHLY and CDR2 FYNNEI come from the germline V gene. The J segment lost 4 bases and the V segment lost 4 bases, leaving 2 bases of the junction unmatched. This CDR3 contains 14 residues. CDR3 coding DNA: TGTGCCAGCAGTGGGACAGGGGCGAATCAGCCCCAGCATTTT. This gives the protein CASSGTGANQPQHF.

The table lists this clone with a count of one. CDR3 loop: CASSQSGTGGRNTIYF. The CDR3 DNA sequence: TGTGCCAGCAGCCAGTCAGGGACAGGGGGAAGAAACACCATATATTTT. V usage is TRBV3-1 (or the pseudogene TRBV3-2) and J usage is TRBJ1-3, with 11 bases aligning to TRBD1. With V trimmed by 3 bases and J by 5 bases, 6 bases remained unmatched. Germline V gene sequence: CDR1 LGHDT, CDR2 YNNKEL (reference sequence). The CDR3 covers 16 residues.